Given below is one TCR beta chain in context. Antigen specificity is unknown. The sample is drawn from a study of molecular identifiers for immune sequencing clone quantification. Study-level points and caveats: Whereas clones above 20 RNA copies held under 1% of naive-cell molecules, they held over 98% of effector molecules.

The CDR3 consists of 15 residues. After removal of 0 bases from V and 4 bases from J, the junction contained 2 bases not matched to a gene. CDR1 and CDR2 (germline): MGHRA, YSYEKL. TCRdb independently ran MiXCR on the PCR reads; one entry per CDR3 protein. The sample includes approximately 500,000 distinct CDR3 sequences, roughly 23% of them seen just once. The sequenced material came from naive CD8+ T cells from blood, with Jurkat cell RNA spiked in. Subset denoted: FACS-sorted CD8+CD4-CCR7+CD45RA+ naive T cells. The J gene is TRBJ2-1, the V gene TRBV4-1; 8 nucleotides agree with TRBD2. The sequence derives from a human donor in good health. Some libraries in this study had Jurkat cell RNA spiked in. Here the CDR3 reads CASSQESGGYNEQFF. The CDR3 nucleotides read TGCGCCAGCAGCCAAGAAAGCGGGGGTTACAATGAGCAGTTCTTC.